This record looks at one TCR beta chain sequence and its context. CDR1 is MNHNY and CDR2 is SVGAGI in the germline V gene (reference sequence). V was pared by 8 bases and J by 9 bases, with 19 bases between. The CDR3 is 13 amino acids. The data were taken from a study of cytotoxic CD8 clonotypes in ibrutinib-treated CLL. For the study at large: Overall, some 24 responses were partial and 2 complete; following median 68 months, roughly 15 patients stayed remitted and around twelve progressed.

The assay was immunoSEQ multiplex PCR, and TCRdb's table has in-frame clones only and misses some. The sample has 43,000 or so clones; 50% to 80% are singletons. The chain has TRBV6-6 and TRBJ1-1; no reliable D call. Sequenced material: PBMCs, taken after 24 months of ibrutinib treatment. This TCR came from a human donor with chronic lymphocytic leukemia. This chain's CDR3 is CASPRTETGKAFF. CDR3 nucleotide sequence: TGTGCCAGCCCTCGAACAGAAACCGGGAAAGCTTTCTTT.